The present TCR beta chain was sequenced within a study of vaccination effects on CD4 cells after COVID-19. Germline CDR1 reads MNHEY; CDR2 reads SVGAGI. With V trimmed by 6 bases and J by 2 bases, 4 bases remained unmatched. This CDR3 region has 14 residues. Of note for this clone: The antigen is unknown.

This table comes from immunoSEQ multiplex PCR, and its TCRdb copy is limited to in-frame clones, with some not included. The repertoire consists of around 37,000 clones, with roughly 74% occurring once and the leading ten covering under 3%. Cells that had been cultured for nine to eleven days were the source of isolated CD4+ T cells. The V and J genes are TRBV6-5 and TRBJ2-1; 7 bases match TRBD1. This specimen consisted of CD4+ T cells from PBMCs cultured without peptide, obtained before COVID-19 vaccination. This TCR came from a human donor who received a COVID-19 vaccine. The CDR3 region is CASSWQGAYNEQFF. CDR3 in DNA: TGTGCCAGCAGCTGGCAGGGGGCCTACAATGAGCAGTTCTTC.